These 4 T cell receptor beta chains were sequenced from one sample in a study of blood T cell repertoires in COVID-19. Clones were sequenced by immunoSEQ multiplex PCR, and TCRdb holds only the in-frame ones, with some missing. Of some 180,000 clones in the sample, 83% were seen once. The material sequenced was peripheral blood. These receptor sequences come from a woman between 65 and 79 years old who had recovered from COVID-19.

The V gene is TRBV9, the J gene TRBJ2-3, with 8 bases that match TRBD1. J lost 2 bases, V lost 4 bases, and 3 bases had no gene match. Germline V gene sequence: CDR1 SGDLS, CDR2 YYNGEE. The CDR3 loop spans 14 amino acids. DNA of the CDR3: TGTGCCAGCAGCCGACAGGGGAACACAGATACGCAGTATTTT. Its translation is CASSRQGNTDTQYF.

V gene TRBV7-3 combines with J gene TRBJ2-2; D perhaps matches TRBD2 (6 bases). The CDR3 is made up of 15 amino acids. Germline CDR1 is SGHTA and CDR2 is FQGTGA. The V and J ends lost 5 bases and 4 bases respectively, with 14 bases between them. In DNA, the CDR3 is TGTGCCAGCAGCGGGGCCGCGGGGCCCACCGGGGAGCTGTTTTTT. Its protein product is CASSGAAGPTGELFF. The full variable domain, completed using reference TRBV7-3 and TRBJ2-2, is GAGVSQTPSNKVTEKGKYVELRCDPISGHTALYWYRQSLGQGPEFLIYFQGTGAADDSGLPNDRFFAVRPEGSVSTLKIQRTERGDSAVYLCASSGAAGPTGELFFGEGSRLTVL.

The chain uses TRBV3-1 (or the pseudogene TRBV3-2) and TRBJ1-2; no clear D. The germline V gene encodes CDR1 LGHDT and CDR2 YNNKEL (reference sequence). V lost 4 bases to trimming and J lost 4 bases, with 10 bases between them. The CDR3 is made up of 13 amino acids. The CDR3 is CASSPLGLYGYTF. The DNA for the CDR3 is TGTGCCAGCAGCCCCTTGGGCCTCTATGGCTACACCTTC.

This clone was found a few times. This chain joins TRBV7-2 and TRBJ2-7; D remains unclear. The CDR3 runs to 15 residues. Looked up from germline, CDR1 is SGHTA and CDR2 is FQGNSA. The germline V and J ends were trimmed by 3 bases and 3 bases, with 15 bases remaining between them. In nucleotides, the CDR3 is TGTGCCAGCAGCTTTACAGTTAAGTCAAACTACGAGCAGTACTTC. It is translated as CASSFTVKSNYEQYF. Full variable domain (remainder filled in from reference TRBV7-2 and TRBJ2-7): GAGVSQSPSNKVTEKGKDVELRCDPISGHTALYWYRQSLGQGLEFLIYFQGNSAPDKSGLPSDRFSAERTGGSVSTLTIQRTQQEDSAVYLCASSFTVKSNYEQYFGPGTRLTVT.